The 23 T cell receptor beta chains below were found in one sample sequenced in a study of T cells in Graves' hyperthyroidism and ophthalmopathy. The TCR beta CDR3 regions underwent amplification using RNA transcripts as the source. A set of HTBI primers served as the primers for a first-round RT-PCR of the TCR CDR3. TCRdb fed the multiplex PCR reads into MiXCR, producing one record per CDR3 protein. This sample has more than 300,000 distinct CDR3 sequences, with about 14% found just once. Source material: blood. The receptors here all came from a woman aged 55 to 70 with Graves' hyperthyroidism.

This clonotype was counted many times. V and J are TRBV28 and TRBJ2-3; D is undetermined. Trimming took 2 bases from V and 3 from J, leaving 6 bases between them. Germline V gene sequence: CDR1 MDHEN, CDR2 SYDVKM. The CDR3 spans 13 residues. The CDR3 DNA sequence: TGTGCCAGCAGTTTACAGACTACAGATACGCAGTATTTT. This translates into CASSLQTTDTQYF.

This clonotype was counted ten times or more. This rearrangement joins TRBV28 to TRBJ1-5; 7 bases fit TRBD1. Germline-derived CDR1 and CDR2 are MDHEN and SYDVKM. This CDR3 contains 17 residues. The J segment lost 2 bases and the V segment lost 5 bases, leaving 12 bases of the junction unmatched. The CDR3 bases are TGTGCCAGCAGTGGGGTAACCACAGGGGCCGGCAATCAGCCCCAGCATTTT. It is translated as CASSGVTTGAGNQPQHF.

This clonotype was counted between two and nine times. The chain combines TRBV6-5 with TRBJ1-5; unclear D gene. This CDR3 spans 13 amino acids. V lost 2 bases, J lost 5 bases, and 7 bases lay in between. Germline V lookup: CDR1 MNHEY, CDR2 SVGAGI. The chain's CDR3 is CASSYTADQPQHF. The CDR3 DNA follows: TGTGCCAGCAGTTACACGGCGGATCAGCCCCAGCATTTT.

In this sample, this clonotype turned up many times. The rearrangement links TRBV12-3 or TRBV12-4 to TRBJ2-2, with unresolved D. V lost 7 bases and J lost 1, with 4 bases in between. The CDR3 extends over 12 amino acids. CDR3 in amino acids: CASIQNTGELFF. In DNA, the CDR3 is TGTGCCAGCATACAGAACACCGGGGAGCTGTTTTTT.

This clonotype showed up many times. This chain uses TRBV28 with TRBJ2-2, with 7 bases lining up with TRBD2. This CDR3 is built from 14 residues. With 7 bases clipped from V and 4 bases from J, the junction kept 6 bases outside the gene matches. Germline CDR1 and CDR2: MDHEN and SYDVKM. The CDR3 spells CASTTAGLTGELFF. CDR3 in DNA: TGTGCCAGCACTACAGCGGGACTCACCGGGGAGCTGTTTTTT.

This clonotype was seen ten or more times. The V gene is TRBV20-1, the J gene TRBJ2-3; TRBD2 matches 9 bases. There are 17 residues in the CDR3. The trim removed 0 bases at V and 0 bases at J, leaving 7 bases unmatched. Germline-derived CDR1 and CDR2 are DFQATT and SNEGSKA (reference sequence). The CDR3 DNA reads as TGCAGTGCTAGAGATCCGAGGACTAGCGCGAGCACAGATACGCAGTATTTT. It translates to CSARDPRTSASTDTQYF.

CDR3 region: CSVEDGTVEQYF. CDR3 nucleotide sequence: TGCAGCGTTGAAGATGGGACAGTCGAGCAGTACTTC. This chain uses TRBV29-1 with TRBJ2-7; 7 nucleotides align to TRBD1. Germline values: CDR1 SQVTM, CDR2 ANQGSEA. V dropped 0 bases and J dropped 6; count of bases not matched to a gene: 2. The CDR3 sequence is 12 residues long.

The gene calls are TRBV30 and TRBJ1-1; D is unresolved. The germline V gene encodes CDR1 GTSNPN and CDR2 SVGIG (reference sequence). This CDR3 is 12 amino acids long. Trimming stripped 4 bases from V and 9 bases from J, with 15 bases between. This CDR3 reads CAWNHYQTQAFF. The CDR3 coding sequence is TGTGCCTGGAATCATTACCAGACCCAAGCTTTCTTT. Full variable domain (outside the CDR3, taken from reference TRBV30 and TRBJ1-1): SQTIHQWPATLVQPVGSPLSLECTVEGTSNPNLYWYRQAAGRGLQLLFYSVGIGQISSEVPQNLSASRPQDRQFILSSKKLLLSDSGFYLCAWNHYQTQAFFGQGTRLTVV.

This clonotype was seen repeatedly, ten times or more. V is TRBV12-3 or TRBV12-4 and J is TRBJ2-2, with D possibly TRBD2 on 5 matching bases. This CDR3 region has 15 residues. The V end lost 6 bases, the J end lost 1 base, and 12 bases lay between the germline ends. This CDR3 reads CASSSDWGNTGELFF. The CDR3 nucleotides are TGTGCCAGCAGCTCGGACTGGGGGAACACCGGGGAGCTGTTTTTT.

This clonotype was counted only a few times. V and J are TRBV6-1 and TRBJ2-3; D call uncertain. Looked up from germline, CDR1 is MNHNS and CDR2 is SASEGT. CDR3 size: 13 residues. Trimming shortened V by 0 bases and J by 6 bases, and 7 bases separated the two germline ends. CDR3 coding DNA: TGTGCCAGCAGTGAAGCGTTGGGGGATACGCAGTATTTT. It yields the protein CASSEALGDTQYF.

The chain's CDR3 is CSVERSGGSDTQYF. CDR3 coding DNA: TGCAGCGTTGAAAGAAGCGGGGGCTCAGATACGCAGTATTTT. V gene TRBV29-1 combines with J gene TRBJ2-3; 8 nucleotides match TRBD2. This CDR3 is built from 14 residues. CDR1 and CDR2 (germline): SQVTM, ANQGSEA. V lost 2 bases, J lost 4 bases, and 5 bases stayed unmatched.

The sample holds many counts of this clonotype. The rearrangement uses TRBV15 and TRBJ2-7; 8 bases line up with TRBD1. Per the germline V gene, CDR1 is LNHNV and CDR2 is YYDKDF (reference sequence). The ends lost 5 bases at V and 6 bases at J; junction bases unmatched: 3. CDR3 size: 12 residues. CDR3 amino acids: CATSGQGGEQYF. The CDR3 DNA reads TGTGCCACCAGCGGACAGGGAGGCGAGCAGTACTTC.

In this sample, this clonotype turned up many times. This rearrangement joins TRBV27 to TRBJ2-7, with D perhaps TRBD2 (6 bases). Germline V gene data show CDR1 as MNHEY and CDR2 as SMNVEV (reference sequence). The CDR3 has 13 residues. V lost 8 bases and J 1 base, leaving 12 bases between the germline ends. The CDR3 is CASSFRGSYEQYF. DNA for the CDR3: TGTGCCAGCTCTTTCCGGGGGTCCTACGAGCAGTACTTC.

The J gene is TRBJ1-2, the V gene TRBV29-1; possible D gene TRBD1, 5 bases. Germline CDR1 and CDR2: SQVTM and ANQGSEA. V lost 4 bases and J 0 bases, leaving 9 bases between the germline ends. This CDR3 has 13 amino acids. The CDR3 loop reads CSVVRGPNYGYTF. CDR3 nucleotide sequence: TGCAGCGTTGTAAGGGGCCCTAACTATGGCTACACCTTC. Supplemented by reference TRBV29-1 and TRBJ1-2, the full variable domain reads SAVISQKPSRDICQRGTSLTIQCQVDSQVTMMFWYRQQPGQSLTLIATANQGSEATYESGFVIDKFPISRPNLTFSTLTVSNMSPEDSSIYLCSVVRGPNYGYTFGSGTRLTVV.

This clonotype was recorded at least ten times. As DNA, the CDR3 is TGTGCCACCGAGGGGTGGGGCTACAATGAGCAGTTCTTC. This codes for CATEGWGYNEQFF. V gene TRBV24-1 combines with J gene TRBJ2-1; possibly TRBD1 or TRBD2 for D (5 bases each). Deletions cut 9 bases from V and 3 bases from J, with 11 bases between. The germline V gene encodes CDR1 KGHDR and CDR2 SFDVKD. The CDR3 totals 13 residues.

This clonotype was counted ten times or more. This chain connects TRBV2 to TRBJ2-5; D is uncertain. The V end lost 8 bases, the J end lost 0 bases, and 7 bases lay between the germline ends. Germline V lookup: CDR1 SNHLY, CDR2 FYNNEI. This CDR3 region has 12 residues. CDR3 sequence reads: CASEKYQETQYF. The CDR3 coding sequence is TGTGCCAGCGAAAAGTACCAAGAGACCCAGTACTTC. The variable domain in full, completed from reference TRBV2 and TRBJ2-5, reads EPEVTQTPSHQVTQMGQEVILRCVPISNHLYFYWYRQILGQKVEFLVSFYNNEISEKSEIFDDQFSVERPDGSNFTLKIRSTKLEDSAMYFCASEKYQETQYFGPGTRLLVL.

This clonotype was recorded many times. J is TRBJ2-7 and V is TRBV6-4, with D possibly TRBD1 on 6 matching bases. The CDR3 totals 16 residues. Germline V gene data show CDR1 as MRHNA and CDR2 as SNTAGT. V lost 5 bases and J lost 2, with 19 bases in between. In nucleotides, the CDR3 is TGTGCCAGCAGTTACGCCGGGACACCCGGAACCTACGAGCAGTACTTC. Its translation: CASSYAGTPGTYEQYF.

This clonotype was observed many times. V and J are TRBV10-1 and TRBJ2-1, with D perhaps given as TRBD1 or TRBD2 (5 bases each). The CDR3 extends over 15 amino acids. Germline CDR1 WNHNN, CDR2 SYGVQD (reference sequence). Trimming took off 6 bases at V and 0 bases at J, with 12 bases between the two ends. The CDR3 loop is CASRDTGISYNEQFF. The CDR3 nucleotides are TGCGCCAGCAGGGACACGGGGATCTCCTACAATGAGCAGTTCTTC.

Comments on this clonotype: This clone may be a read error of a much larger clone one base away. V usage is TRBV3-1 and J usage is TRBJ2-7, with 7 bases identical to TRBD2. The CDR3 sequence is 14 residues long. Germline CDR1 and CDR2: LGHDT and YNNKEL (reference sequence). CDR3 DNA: TGTGCCAGCAGCCAATCGGGACTAAACTACGGGCAGTACTTC. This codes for CASSQSGLNYGQYF.

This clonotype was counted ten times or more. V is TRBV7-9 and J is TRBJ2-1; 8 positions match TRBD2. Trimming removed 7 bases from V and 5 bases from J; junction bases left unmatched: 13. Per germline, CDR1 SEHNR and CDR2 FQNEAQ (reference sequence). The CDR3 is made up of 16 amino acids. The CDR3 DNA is TGTGCCAGCATCCGACCTACGGGAGGGCCGGACAATGAGCAGTTCTTC. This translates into CASIRPTGGPDNEQFF.

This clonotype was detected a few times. CDR3 nucleotides: TGTGCCAGCAGTTTAATGGGGAAGGTACAGCCCCAGCATTTT. Encoded protein: CASSLMGKVQPQHF. The gene calls are TRBV28 and TRBJ1-5; D is uncertain. From germline, CDR1 is MDHEN and CDR2 SYDVKM. Trimming removed 2 bases at V and 7 bases at J, with 12 bases between. The length of the CDR3 is 14 residues.

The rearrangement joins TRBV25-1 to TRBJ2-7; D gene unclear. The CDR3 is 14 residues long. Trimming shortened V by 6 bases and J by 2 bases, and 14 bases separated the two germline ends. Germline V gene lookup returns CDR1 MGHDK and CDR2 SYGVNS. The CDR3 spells CASSLRLGTYEQYF. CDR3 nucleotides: TGTGCCAGCAGCCTAAGGCTTGGGACCTACGAGCAGTACTTC.

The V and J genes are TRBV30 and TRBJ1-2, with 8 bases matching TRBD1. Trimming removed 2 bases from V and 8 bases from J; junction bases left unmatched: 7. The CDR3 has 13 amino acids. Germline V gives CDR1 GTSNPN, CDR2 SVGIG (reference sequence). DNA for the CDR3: TGTGCCTGGAGTCCCGGACAGGGATGGGGCTACACCTTC. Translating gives CAWSPGQGWGYTF.